This TCR beta chain was captured by sequencing in a study of T cell changes during pregnancy in multiple sclerosis. This clone was counted a single time. Clones were sequenced by immunoSEQ multiplex PCR, and TCRdb holds only the in-frame ones, with some missing. The sample has tens of thousands of clones, 85% to 90% seen once. V lost 2 bases, J lost 7 bases, and 14 bases lay in between. Germline lookup yields CDR1 MDHEN and CDR2 SYDVKM. CDR3 length: 14 amino acids. The V gene is TRBV28, the J gene TRBJ1-1; D possibly corresponds to TRBD1 (5 bases). This TCR was recovered from a female donor with multiple sclerosis, enrolled in a pregnancy study. Sequenced here: CD4+ T cells from peripheral blood mononuclear cells, sampled in the first trimester of pregnancy. The CDR3 region has the DNA TGTGCCAGCAGTTTAATCGCAGGGTGGGGTGAAGCTTTCTTT. Protein product: CASSLIAGWGEAFF.